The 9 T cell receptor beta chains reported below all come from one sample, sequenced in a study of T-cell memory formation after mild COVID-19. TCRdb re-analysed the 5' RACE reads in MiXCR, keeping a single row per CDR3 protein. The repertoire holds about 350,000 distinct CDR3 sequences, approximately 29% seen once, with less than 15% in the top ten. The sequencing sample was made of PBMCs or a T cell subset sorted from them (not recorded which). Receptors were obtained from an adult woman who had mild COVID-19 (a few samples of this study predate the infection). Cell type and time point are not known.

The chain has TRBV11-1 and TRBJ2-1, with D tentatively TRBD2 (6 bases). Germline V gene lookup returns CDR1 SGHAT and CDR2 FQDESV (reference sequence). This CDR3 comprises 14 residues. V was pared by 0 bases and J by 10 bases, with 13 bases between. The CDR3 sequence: CASSLAGGLREQFF. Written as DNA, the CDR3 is TGTGCCAGCAGCTTAGCGGGGGGACTTCGGGAGCAGTTCTTC.

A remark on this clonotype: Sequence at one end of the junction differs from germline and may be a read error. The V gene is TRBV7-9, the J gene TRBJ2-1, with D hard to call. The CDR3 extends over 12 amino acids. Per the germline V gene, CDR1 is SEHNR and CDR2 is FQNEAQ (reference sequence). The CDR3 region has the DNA TGTGCCAGCAGCTTAGTCTACTATGAGCAGTTCTTC. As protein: CASSLVYYEQFF. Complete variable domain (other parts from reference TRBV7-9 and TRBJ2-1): DTGVSQNPRHKITKRGQNVTFRCDPISEHNRLYWYRQTLGQGPEFLTYFQNEAQLEKSRLLSDRFSAERPKGSFSTLEIQRTEQGDSAMYLCASSLVYYEQFFGPGTRLTVL.

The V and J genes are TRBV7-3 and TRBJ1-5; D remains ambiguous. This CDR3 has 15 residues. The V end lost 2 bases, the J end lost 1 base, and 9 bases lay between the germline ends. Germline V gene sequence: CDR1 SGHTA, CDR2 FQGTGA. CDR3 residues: CASSLDGTSNQPQHF. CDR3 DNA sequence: TGTGCCAGCAGCTTAGACGGCACCAGCAATCAGCCCCAGCATTTT.

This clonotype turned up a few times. CDR3 in amino acids: CSALAFSSYEQYF. As DNA, the CDR3 is TGCAGTGCTTTAGCGTTCAGCTCCTACGAGCAGTACTTC. This sequence joins TRBV20-1 and TRBJ2-7; maybe TRBD2 (5 bases). Germline V gene lookup returns CDR1 DFQATT and CDR2 SNEGSKA (reference sequence). CDR3 length equals 13 residues. The V end was cut by 5 bases, the J end by 0 bases, with 11 bases between.

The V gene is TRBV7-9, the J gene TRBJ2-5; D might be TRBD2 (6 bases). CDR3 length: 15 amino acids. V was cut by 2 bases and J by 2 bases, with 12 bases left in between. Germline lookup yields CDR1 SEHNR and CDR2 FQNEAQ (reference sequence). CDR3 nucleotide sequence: TGTGCCAGCAGCTTAACTAGCACGTGGCAAGAGACCCAGTACTTC. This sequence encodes CASSLTSTWQETQYF.

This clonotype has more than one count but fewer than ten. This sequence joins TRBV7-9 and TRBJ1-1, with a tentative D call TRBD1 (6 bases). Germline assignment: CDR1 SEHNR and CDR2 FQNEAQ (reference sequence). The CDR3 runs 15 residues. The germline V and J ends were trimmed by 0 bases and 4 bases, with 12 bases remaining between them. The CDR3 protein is CASSLAVGGGTEAFF. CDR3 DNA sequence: TGTGCCAGCAGCTTAGCTGTAGGAGGGGGCACTGAAGCTTTCTTT.

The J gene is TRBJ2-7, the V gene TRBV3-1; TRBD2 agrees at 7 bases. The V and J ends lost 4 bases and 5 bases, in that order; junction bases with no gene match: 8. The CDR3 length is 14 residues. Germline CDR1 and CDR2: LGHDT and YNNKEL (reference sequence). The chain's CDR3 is CASSLGTIPDEQYF. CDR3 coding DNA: TGTGCCAGCAGCCTAGGGACTATCCCTGACGAGCAGTACTTC.

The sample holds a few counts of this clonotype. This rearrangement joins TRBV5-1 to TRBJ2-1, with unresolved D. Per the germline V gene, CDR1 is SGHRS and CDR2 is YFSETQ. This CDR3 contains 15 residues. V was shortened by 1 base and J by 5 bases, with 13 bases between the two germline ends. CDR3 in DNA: TGCGCCAGCAGCTTGACGAGACTGACCCACAATGAGCAGTTCTTC. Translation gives CASSLTRLTHNEQFF.

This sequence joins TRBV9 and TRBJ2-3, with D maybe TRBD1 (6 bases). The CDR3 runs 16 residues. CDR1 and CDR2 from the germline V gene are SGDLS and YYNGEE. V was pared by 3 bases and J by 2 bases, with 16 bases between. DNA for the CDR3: TGTGCCAGCAGCGGATCAGGACAGCGGACCACAGATACGCAGTATTTT. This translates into CASSGSGQRTTDTQYF.